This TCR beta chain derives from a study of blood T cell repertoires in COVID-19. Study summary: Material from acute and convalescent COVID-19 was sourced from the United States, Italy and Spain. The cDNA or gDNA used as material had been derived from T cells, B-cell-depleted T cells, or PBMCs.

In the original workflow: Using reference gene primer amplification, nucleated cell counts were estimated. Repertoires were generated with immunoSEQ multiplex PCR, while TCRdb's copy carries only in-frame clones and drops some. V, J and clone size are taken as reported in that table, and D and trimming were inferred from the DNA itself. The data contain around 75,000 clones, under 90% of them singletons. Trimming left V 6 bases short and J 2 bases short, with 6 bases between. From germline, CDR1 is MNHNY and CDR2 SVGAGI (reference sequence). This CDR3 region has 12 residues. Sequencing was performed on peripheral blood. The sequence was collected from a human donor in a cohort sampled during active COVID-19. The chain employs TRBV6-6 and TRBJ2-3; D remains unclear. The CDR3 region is CASSSPTDTQYF. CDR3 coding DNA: TGTGCCAGCAGCAGTCCCACAGATACGCAGTATTTT.